The text below deals with one TCR beta chain. This CDR3 comprises 13 residues. Trimming stripped 1 base from V and 7 bases from J, with 8 bases between. This sample is drawn from a study of T cell responses to AZD1222 COVID-19 vaccine. Data came from immunoSEQ multiplex PCR; TCRdb stores just in-frame clones and leaves some out. The repertoire holds roughly 110,000 clones, 90% seen once, with roughly 8% in the top ten. The sequences come from peripheral blood, collected 28 days after the second AZD1222 dose. This TCR came from an adult who received the AZD1222 COVID-19 vaccine. The chain is built from TRBV12-3 or TRBV12-4 and TRBJ1-5; no clear D. The CDR3 DNA follows: TGTGCCAGCAGTTTAGAACCCCGCCAGCCCCAGCATTTT. Translating gives CASSLEPRQPQHF.